This T cell receptor beta chain was identified in a study of blood T cells in healthy people across ages. Whole-study findings and limits: Estimates of diversity drawn from one million T cells were considered underestimates.

Using a J-beta primer mix together with a sample-barcoded 5' primer, a second PCR was run for about 6 to 12 cycles. Researchers report that a template-switch adaptor with 12 random nucleotides tagged each cDNA molecule. Any given sample supplied a minimum of 3 million CDR3-containing paired-end reads. TCRdb called the 5' RACE reads again in MiXCR, with one record for every CDR3 protein. Counted here are 1.6 million or so distinct CDR3 sequences, about 31% occurring once; the ten biggest clones make up approximately 10%. With each sample, at least 5.5 micrograms of total RNA were extracted. There are a few counts of this clonotype. Antigen: not known. Trimming cost V 1 base and J 2 bases, with 10 bases left between them. The V gene's germline CDR1 is DFQATT and CDR2 SNEGSKA (reference sequence). The CDR3 length is 14 residues.

This clonotype was obtained from a woman in her 30s in good health. The V call is TRBV20-1, the J call TRBJ2-3, with TRBD1 as a possible D gene (5 bases). The sequenced sample was blood. The CDR3 sequence: CSARVDRYTDTQYF. CDR3 sequence (DNA): TGCAGTGCTAGAGTTGACAGATACACAGATACGCAGTATTTT.